The 12 T cell receptor beta chains in this list originate from one sample, sequenced in a study of identical twins. Each CDR3 protein gets one entry after TCRdb re-called the 5' RACE reads with MiXCR. This table holds a few hundred thousand distinct CDR3 sequences, 24% found once. This same sample was also part of a study on T cells expressing NK-cell markers.

Sequencing was done on a sample of CD4+ T cells sorted from blood. All receptors derive from a woman aged 18-29 years in good health.

The CDR3: CASSYSMGGGQTDTQYF. In nucleotides, the CDR3 is TGTGCCAGCAGTTACTCGATGGGGGGGGGACAAACAGATACGCAGTATTTT. V usage is TRBV6-5 and J usage is TRBJ2-3, with D possibly being TRBD2 (7 bases). The CDR3 runs 17 residues. The V and J ends lost 0 bases and 3 bases respectively, with 16 bases between them. Germline V gene lookup returns CDR1 MNHEY and CDR2 SVGAGI.

Here the CDR3 reads CASSPRMGEAFF. In nucleotides, the CDR3 is TGTGCCAGCAGTCCACGCATGGGTGAAGCTTTCTTT. This rearrangement joins TRBV6-5 to TRBJ1-1; D gene uncertain. Trimming removed 5 bases at V and 7 bases at J, with 11 bases between. The CDR3 has 12 residues. CDR1 and CDR2 (germline): MNHEY, SVGAGI.

V is TRBV11-2 and J is TRBJ2-5; possible D gene TRBD1, 5 bases. Germline-derived CDR1 and CDR2 are SGHAT and FQNNGV. This CDR3 spans 14 amino acids. Trimming left V 5 bases short and J 5 bases short, with 15 bases between. The CDR3 loop reads CASSMFRSGETQYF. For the CDR3, the DNA is TGTGCCAGCAGCATGTTCAGGTCAGGGGAGACCCAGTACTTC.

CDR3: CASSPQHPGTFF. In DNA, the CDR3 is TGTGCCAGCAGCCCACAGCACCCCGGGACTTTCTTT. The genes are TRBV6-5 and TRBJ1-1; D not resolved. The CDR3 covers 12 residues. In germline, CDR1 is MNHEY, CDR2 SVGAGI. The ends were cut back, 6 bases at V and 12 bases at J, with 17 bases in the middle.

The rearrangement links TRBV6-6 to TRBJ1-5; the D gene is possibly TRBD1 (6 bases). CDR3 length: 13 amino acids. V was shortened by 8 bases and J by 3 bases, with 11 bases between the two germline ends. The V gene's germline CDR1 is MNHNY and CDR2 SVGAGI (reference sequence). The CDR3 protein is CASRGQYNQPQHF. The CDR3, as DNA: TGTGCCAGCCGAGGACAGTACAATCAGCCCCAGCATTTT.

This clonotype has only a few counts. The CDR3 sequence: CASSHYRDRSYNEQFF. The CDR3 DNA is TGTGCCAGCAGCCATTACAGGGATCGGTCCTACAATGAGCAGTTCTTC. J is TRBJ2-1 and V is TRBV6-1; tentative D call: TRBD1 (6 bases). The V end was cut by 6 bases, the J end by 1 base, with 16 bases between. The V gene's germline CDR1 is MNHNS and CDR2 SASEGT. There are 16 residues in the CDR3.

The genes are TRBV4-3 and TRBJ2-1; 7 bases map to TRBD2. The V gene end was trimmed by 1 base and the J gene end by 3 bases; junction bases not matched to a gene: 3. The CDR3 loop spans 15 amino acids. CDR1 and CDR2 from the germline V gene are LGHNA and YSLEER. The DNA for the CDR3 is TGCGCCAGCAGCCAAGCGAGCGGGGACTACAATGAGCAGTTCTTC. Translated: CASSQASGDYNEQFF.

This sequence joins TRBV3-1 and TRBJ2-7, with D perhaps assigned TRBD1 or TRBD2 (5 bases each). The CDR3 sequence is 15 residues long. Trimming removed 2 bases from V and 4 bases from J, with 15 bases in between. In germline, CDR1 is LGHDT, CDR2 YNNKEL (reference sequence). Written as DNA, the CDR3 is TGTGCCAGCAGCCAAAATCCGGGACGGGGATACGAGCAGTACTTC. This translates into CASSQNPGRGYEQYF.

The table lists this clonotype with a few counts. This chain links TRBV27 with TRBJ2-1, with a weak D call TRBD2 (6 bases). The CDR3 consists of 14 residues. The germline CDR1 and CDR2 sequences are MNHEY and SMNVEV (reference sequence). Trimming shortened V by 5 bases and J by 3 bases, and 11 bases separated the two germline ends. This chain's CDR3 is CASSQRLVYNEQFF. CDR3 DNA: TGTGCCAGCAGTCAGAGACTAGTCTACAATGAGCAGTTCTTC.

There are a few counts of this clonotype. This chain uses TRBV7-8 with TRBJ1-5; D possibly corresponds to TRBD1 (5 bases). V gave up 3 bases and J gave up 6 bases, with 12 bases separating them. Germline-derived CDR1 and CDR2 are SGHVS and FQNEAQ. CDR3 size: 14 residues. CDR3 DNA: TGTGCCAGCAGCTTTCTATCGGGGACTCAGCCCCAGCATTTT. Residues: CASSFLSGTQPQHF.

A few counts support this clonotype. CDR3 sequence: CASIGEGLNTEAFF. DNA of the CDR3: TGTGCCAGCATTGGGGAAGGCCTGAACACTGAAGCTTTCTTT. The chain links TRBV28 to TRBJ1-1; D uncertain. Germline CDR1 is MDHEN and CDR2 is SYDVKM. Trimming cost V 7 bases and J 0 bases, with 12 bases left between them. The length of the CDR3 is 14 residues.

This clonotype was seen a few times. The rearrangement uses TRBV7-3 and TRBJ2-3; TRBD2 agrees at 7 bases. This CDR3 contains 14 residues. After removal of 2 bases from V and 8 bases from J, the junction contained 7 bases not matched to a gene. Germline CDR1 SGHTA, CDR2 FQGTGA. In DNA, the CDR3 is TGTGCCAGCAGCTTAGGGGGGGTCGTCCCTACGCAGTATTTT. Translated, it gives CASSLGGVVPTQYF.